Presented here are 14 T cell receptor beta chains from one specimen sequenced in a study of T cells in Graves' hyperthyroidism and ophthalmopathy. TCR beta CDR3 regions were amplified from RNA transcripts. The HTBI primer set was used in a first-round RT-PCR of the TCR CDR3. TCRdb processed the multiplex PCR reads anew with MiXCR; each CDR3 protein has one entry. The repertoire holds under 350,000 distinct CDR3 sequences, around a sixth seen once, with around 54% in the top ten. Material for sequencing was blood. The receptors were sampled from a woman aged 45-65 years with Graves' hyperthyroidism.

This clonotype was picked up one time. The chain is built from TRBV24-1 and TRBJ2-6; no clear D gene. Trimming cost V 4 bases and J 1 base, with 1 base left between them. The CDR3 length is 13 residues. Germline V CDR1 and CDR2: KGHDR, SFDVKD. The CDR3 sequence is CATSESGANVLTF. CDR3 coding DNA: TGTGCCACCAGTGAGTCTGGGGCCAACGTCCTGACTTTC.

This clonotype was recorded many times. This CDR3 reads CASSQVLGGTDTQYF. CDR3 DNA sequence: TGTGCCAGCAGCCAAGTATTGGGAGGCACAGATACGCAGTATTTT. The V call is TRBV3-1, the J call TRBJ2-3, with a weak D call TRBD2 (5 bases). This CDR3 contains 15 residues. Trimming shortened V by 1 base and J by 1 base, and 9 bases separated the two germline ends. Germline lookup yields CDR1 LGHDT and CDR2 YNNKEL (reference sequence).

The chain uses TRBV24-1 and TRBJ1-2; D gene ambiguous. CDR1 and CDR2 (germline): KGHDR, SFDVKD. V shed 2 bases and J shed 2 bases, with 11 bases lying between them. The CDR3 totals 15 residues. The CDR3 reads CATSDSRTDNYGYTF. The CDR3 coding sequence is TGTGCCACCAGTGATTCCAGGACGGACAACTATGGCTACACCTTC.

This clonotype has only a few counts. V gene TRBV5-1 combines with J gene TRBJ2-5, with 13 bases lining up with TRBD2. Per the germline V gene, CDR1 is SGHRS and CDR2 is YFSETQ. V lost 3 bases, J lost 4 bases, and 9 bases stayed unmatched. This CDR3 is 17 amino acids long. CDR3 DNA sequence: TGCGCCAGCAGCTCGTCTACTAGCGGGGGGGCCTTAGAGACCCAGTACTTC. Protein: CASSSSTSGGALETQYF.

This clonotype was observed many times. The rearrangement uses TRBV6-1 and TRBJ1-1, with a weak D call TRBD1 (6 bases). The CDR3 is made up of 14 amino acids. Trimming took off 7 bases at V and 4 bases at J, with 16 bases between the two ends. The germline V gene has CDR1 MNHNS and CDR2 SASEGT. CDR3 coding DNA: TGTGCCAGCAATCCCCAGGGGCTTGGCACTGAAGCTTTCTTT. Translated, it gives CASNPQGLGTEAFF.

This clonotype was seen a handful of times. The chain combines TRBV7-9 with TRBJ2-7; possibly TRBD1 or TRBD2 for D (5 bases each). V was shortened by 4 bases and J by 3 bases, with 13 bases between the two germline ends. Germline loops: CDR1 SEHNR, CDR2 FQNEAQ (reference sequence). The CDR3 has 14 amino acids. The CDR3 bases are TGTGCCAGCAGCTCGGGCTGGGACGGCTACGAGCAGTACGTC. Its translation: CASSSGWDGYEQYV.

This clonotype was seen more than once but under ten times. This chain connects TRBV7-9 to TRBJ2-5; D is unclear. The V and J ends lost 0 bases and 5 bases respectively, with 13 bases between them. This CDR3 spans 15 amino acids. The germline V gene encodes CDR1 SEHNR and CDR2 FQNEAQ (reference sequence). Here the CDR3 reads CASSLARGVAETQYF. As DNA, the CDR3 is TGTGCCAGCAGCTTAGCCCGTGGGGTTGCGGAGACCCAGTACTTC.

This clonotype was seen a handful of times. The V gene is TRBV6-1, the J gene TRBJ1-5; D remains unclear. The germline V and J ends were trimmed by 4 bases and 7 bases, with 8 bases remaining between them. Germline assignment: CDR1 MNHNS and CDR2 SASEGT. The CDR3 consists of 12 residues. This CDR3 reads CASSAGPQPQHF. In nucleotides, the CDR3 is TGTGCCAGCAGTGCTGGGCCACAGCCCCAGCATTTT.

There are many counts of this clonotype. The chain carries TRBV20-1 and TRBJ2-3; D unclear. Trimming removed 6 bases at V and 1 base at J, with 14 bases between. The germline V gene encodes CDR1 DFQATT and CDR2 SNEGSKA (reference sequence). The CDR3 has 14 amino acids. The CDR3 DNA reads TGCAGTGCCATTGGCCCGGCGGGCACAGATACGCAGTATTTT. Translating gives CSAIGPAGTDTQYF.

At least ten counts were recorded for this clonotype. V is TRBV6-1 and J is TRBJ1-1; D call uncertain. This CDR3 region has 15 residues. The germline V and J ends were trimmed by 5 bases and 3 bases, with 16 bases remaining between them. Germline loops: CDR1 MNHNS, CDR2 SASEGT. The CDR3 DNA reads as TGTGCCAGCAGTTCGGCCTACAGCGACGACACTGAAGCTTTCTTT. Translation: CASSSAYSDDTEAFF.

The J gene is TRBJ2-1, the V gene TRBV5-4; no firm D call. Per the germline V gene, CDR1 is SGHNT and CDR2 is YYREEE (reference sequence). The length of the CDR3 is 13 residues. V dropped 5 bases and J dropped 7 bases, with 13 bases sitting between them. The CDR3 protein is CASRDPHGNEQFF. DNA for the CDR3: TGTGCCAGCAGGGACCCCCATGGTAATGAGCAGTTCTTC.

This clonotype was seen more than once but under ten times. The V call is TRBV12-3 or TRBV12-4, the J call TRBJ1-6; no clear D. V lost 8 bases to trimming and J lost 9 bases, with 11 bases between them. The CDR3 sequence is 12 residues long. The CDR3 loop reads CASPSPLSPLHF. The DNA for the CDR3 is TGTGCCAGCCCTAGCCCTCTTTCACCCCTCCACTTT.

The sample holds many counts of this clonotype. V usage is TRBV30 and J usage is TRBJ1-1; D is undetermined. This CDR3 contains 12 residues. Germline V gene sequence: CDR1 GTSNPN, CDR2 SVGIG (reference sequence). Trimming removed 2 bases from V and 11 bases from J, with 15 bases in between. CDR3 bases: TGTGCCTGGAGTCCCTCGGAGGGTCGGGCTTTCTTT. Translated: CAWSPSEGRAFF.

This clonotype has at least ten counts. The CDR3: CASSLRQHDNYNEQFF. The CDR3 region has the DNA TGTGCCAGCTCACTGCGGCAGCACGATAACTACAATGAGCAGTTCTTC. The genes are TRBV18 and TRBJ2-1; no clear D gene. The V gene lost 4 bases and the J gene lost 3 bases, with 16 bases spanning the gap. The CDR3 loop spans 16 amino acids. The V gene's germline CDR1 is KGHSH and CDR2 LQKENI.